The 26 T cell receptor beta chains below come from one sample, sequenced in a study of cytomegalovirus exposure and HLA in healthy donors. The PCR made use of 60 Vbeta and 13 Jbeta primers. Profiling relied on immunoSEQ multiplex PCR, and the TCRdb table lists in-frame clones only, not all of them. This table holds 60,000 to 75,000 clones, approximately 58% found once. Sequenced sample: PBMCs. The receptors stem from a woman between 45 and 60 years old in good health and CMV-seronegative.

The CDR3 DNA reads as TGTGCTACAAGGCTCGGGACAGGGTCTAATGAGCAGTTCTTC. It encodes CATRLGTGSNEQFF. The V call is TRBV12-5, the J call TRBJ2-1; TRBD1 matches 9 bases. Germline loops: CDR1 LGHNT, CDR2 FRNRAP. The V and J ends lost 10 bases and 7 bases, in that order; junction bases with no gene match: 11. This CDR3 region has 14 residues.

V and J are TRBV7-9 and TRBJ1-2; a weak D match, TRBD1 (5 bases). The CDR3 totals 12 residues. Trimming cost V 5 bases and J 7 bases, with 11 bases left between them. Germline lookup yields CDR1 SEHNR and CDR2 FQNEAQ (reference sequence). DNA for the CDR3: TGTGCCAGCAGCCCCCAGGGTTCTGGCTACACCTTC. Translated, it gives CASSPQGSGYTF. Drawing the rest from reference TRBV7-9 and TRBJ1-2, the complete variable domain is DTGVSQNPRHKITKRGQNVTFRCDPISEHNRLYWYRQTLGQGPEFLTYFQNEAQLEKSRLLSDRFSAERPKGSFSTLEIQRTEQGDSAMYLCASSPQGSGYTFGSGTRLTVV.

The chain combines TRBV7-2 with TRBJ1-4; D may be TRBD1 (6 bases). V lost 5 bases, J lost 3 bases, and 10 bases lay in between. This CDR3 is 14 amino acids long. Germline V lookup: CDR1 SGHTA, CDR2 FQGNSA. CDR3 nucleotide sequence: TGTGCCAGCAGCAGGACAGCGCCTAATGAAAAACTGTTTTTT. It specifies CASSRTAPNEKLFF.

The chain's CDR3 is CASSNDRGKETQYF. The CDR3 coding sequence is TGCGCCAGCAGCAATGACAGGGGAAAAGAGACCCAGTACTTC. The chain has TRBV5-1 and TRBJ2-5; 8 bases match TRBD1. The CDR3 consists of 14 residues. CDR1 is SGHRS and CDR2 is YFSETQ in the germline V gene. V lost 4 bases and J lost 3; bases outside the gene matches: 5.

This clone was picked up a small number of times. V gene TRBV25-1 combines with J gene TRBJ2-7; D perhaps matches TRBD1 (5 bases). Germline V gene sequence: CDR1 MGHDK, CDR2 SYGVNS. The CDR3 runs 12 residues. Trimming took 7 bases from V and 7 from J, leaving 14 bases between them. The DNA of the CDR3 is TGTGCCAGCAAGTTTGGGGCGTTAGAGCAGTACTTC. It codes for CASKFGALEQYF.

The J gene is TRBJ1-1, the V gene TRBV7-3; the D gene is possibly TRBD1 (5 bases). Germline assignment: CDR1 SGHTA and CDR2 FQGTGA. The CDR3 runs to 14 residues. The germline V and J ends were trimmed by 5 bases and 2 bases, with 12 bases remaining between them. The DNA of the CDR3 is TGTGCCAGCAGCCCGGACAAGTATAACACTGAAGCTTTCTTT. It translates to CASSPDKYNTEAFF.

This clone was detected only once. CDR3 sequence (DNA): TGTGCCAGCAGCTTGGGAGCTAGCGGCATCTACAATGAGCAGTTCTTC. This codes for CASSLGASGIYNEQFF. This chain joins TRBV5-6 and TRBJ2-1; 7 bases line up with TRBD2. Germline V gene sequence: CDR1 SGHDT, CDR2 YYEEEE. Trimming cost V 0 bases and J 3 bases; bases outside gene matches: 6. The CDR3 loop spans 16 amino acids.

The chain couples TRBV7-2 to TRBJ2-7; 11 positions match TRBD1. J gave up 7 bases and V 4 bases, and 9 bases lay outside the gene matches. Germline assignment: CDR1 SGHTA and CDR2 FQGNSA. This CDR3 region has 15 residues. In DNA form, the CDR3 reads TGTGCCAGCAGCTCCCGGTGGACAGGGGGCGGAGAGCAGTACTTC. Translated: CASSSRWTGGGEQYF.

V is TRBV27 and J is TRBJ1-1; 8 bases match TRBD1. The germline V gene has CDR1 MNHEY and CDR2 SMNVEV (reference sequence). The CDR3 is 14 residues long. Unmatched junction bases numbered 4, after V lost 6 bases and J lost 1 base. The CDR3 coding sequence is TGTGCCAGCAGGTTTCAGGGGGCGAACACTGAAGCTTTCTTT. Its translation: CASRFQGANTEAFF.

The V and J genes are TRBV7-3 and TRBJ2-1, with TRBD2 identical over 12 bases. Germline V CDR1 and CDR2: SGHTA, FQGTGA. The V gene end was trimmed by 0 bases and the J gene end by 8 bases; junction bases not matched to a gene: 2. There are 15 residues in the CDR3. As DNA, the CDR3 is TGTGCCAGCAGCTTAACGACTAGCGGGAGCCATGAGCAGTTCTTC. Protein sequence: CASSLTTSGSHEQFF.

The V gene is TRBV28, the J gene TRBJ2-7, with 7 bases matching TRBD1. V trimming: 5 bases; J trimming: 2 bases; junction bases outside the gene matches: 6. The CDR3 has 14 residues. From germline, CDR1 is MDHEN and CDR2 SYDVKM. CDR3 DNA: TGTGCCAGCAGTGAACAGGGGCCCACCTACGAGCAGTACTTC. This encodes CASSEQGPTYEQYF.

This clone was seen a single time. For the CDR3, the DNA is TGTGCCAGCAGTGTTCTAGCTAGCGGGGGGACCTACGAGCAGTACTTC. Its translation is CASSVLASGGTYEQYF. The chain employs TRBV27 and TRBJ2-7; 11 nucleotides line up with TRBD2. Looked up from germline, CDR1 is MNHEY and CDR2 is SMNVEV (reference sequence). The V segment lost 5 bases and the J segment 2 bases; nucleotides outside the gene matches: 8. The CDR3 loop spans 16 amino acids.

This clone has only a few counts. The rearrangement links TRBV7-9 to TRBJ2-5; D is unresolved. The CDR3 runs 14 residues. The germline V gene encodes CDR1 SEHNR and CDR2 FQNEAQ (reference sequence). V lost 2 bases to trimming and J lost 5 bases, with 12 bases between them. The CDR3 is CASSLSSARETQYF. The CDR3 DNA reads as TGTGCCAGCAGCTTATCATCAGCGAGGGAGACCCAGTACTTC.

The rearrangement uses TRBV7-9 and TRBJ1-1, with D possibly TRBD1 on 6 matching bases. Germline V gene lookup returns CDR1 SEHNR and CDR2 FQNEAQ (reference sequence). CDR3 length: 14 amino acids. Trimming stripped 5 bases from V and 4 bases from J, with 14 bases between. CDR3 in amino acids: CASSPNRVITEAFF. The CDR3 nucleotides read TGTGCCAGCAGCCCGAACAGGGTAATCACTGAAGCTTTCTTT.

This clone appeared a few times. The chain combines TRBV5-1 with TRBJ2-1; D not resolved. CDR1 SGHRS and CDR2 YFSETQ come from the germline V gene. Trimming took 1 base from V and 9 from J, leaving 17 bases between them. CDR3 size: 15 residues. CDR3 sequence reads: CASSLSWAGLSEQFF. DNA for the CDR3: TGCGCCAGCAGCTTGTCCTGGGCCGGCCTTAGTGAGCAGTTCTTC.

This clone has only a few counts. The CDR3 region is CASSPLSGGASTDTQYF. The CDR3 DNA reads as TGCGCCAGCAGCCCCTTGTCGGGGGGAGCAAGCACAGATACGCAGTATTTT. J is TRBJ2-3 and V is TRBV4-1; TRBD2 matches 7 bases. Looked up from germline, CDR1 is MGHRA and CDR2 is YSYEKL. V trimming: 4 bases; J trimming: 0 bases; junction bases outside the gene matches: 10. The CDR3 has 17 amino acids.

The chain links TRBV7-6 to TRBJ1-4; D may be TRBD1 (5 bases). CDR1 and CDR2 (germline): SGHVS, FNYEAQ. This CDR3 comprises 16 residues. The V end lost 0 bases, the J end lost 7 bases, and 15 bases lay between the germline ends. The CDR3 is CASSLAGGGVGEKLFF. The CDR3 DNA reads as TGTGCCAGCAGCTTAGCGGGGGGAGGAGTCGGTGAAAAACTGTTTTTT.

The chain combines TRBV19 with TRBJ2-7; D uncertain. Trimming took off 4 bases at V and 0 bases at J, with 10 bases between the two ends. CDR3 length equals 14 residues. From germline, CDR1 is LNHDA and CDR2 SQIVND (reference sequence). Here the CDR3 reads CASSRSSNSYEQYF. Here the CDR3 DNA reads TGTGCCAGTAGTAGGAGCAGCAACTCCTACGAGCAGTACTTC. Full variable domain (remainder filled in from reference TRBV19 and TRBJ2-7): DGGITQSPKYLFRKEGQNVTLSCEQNLNHDAMYWYRQDPGQGLRLIYYSQIVNDFQKGDIAEGYSVSREKKESFPLTVTSAQKNPTAFYLCASSRSSNSYEQYFGPGTRLTVT.

This clone is categorized as medium-sized. In DNA, the CDR3 is TGCAGCGTTGAACCCAGGGTAGACGAGCAGTACTTC. This sequence encodes CSVEPRVDEQYF. V gene TRBV29-1 combines with J gene TRBJ2-7; possible D gene TRBD1, 5 bases. Deletions cut 2 bases from V and 5 bases from J, with 10 bases between. Germline V gives CDR1 SQVTM, CDR2 ANQGSEA. CDR3 length: 12 amino acids.

The chain employs TRBV4-1 and TRBJ1-1, with D perhaps TRBD1 (5 bases). The CDR3 has 15 residues. Germline assignment: CDR1 MGHRA and CDR2 YSYEKL. The V gene lost 4 bases and the J gene lost 2 bases, with 14 bases spanning the gap. The CDR3, as DNA: TGCGCCAGCAGCCCCCCCGGGGGAGCCAACACTGAAGCTTTCTTT. Residues: CASSPPGGANTEAFF.

The rearrangement joins TRBV7-2 to TRBJ2-1; TRBD1 agrees at 10 bases. Germline CDR1 and CDR2: SGHTA and FQGNSA. The CDR3 covers 18 residues. The trim removed 7 bases at V and 7 bases at J, leaving 19 bases unmatched. The CDR3 loop reads CASIPGQGSGTSGNEQFF. Here the CDR3 DNA reads TGTGCCAGCATCCCGGGACAGGGGAGCGGTACAAGTGGGAATGAGCAGTTCTTC.

This clone was seen once. The chain couples TRBV10-3 to TRBJ1-2, with TRBD1 matching 9 bases. In germline, CDR1 is ENHRY, CDR2 SYGVKD. This CDR3 spans 15 amino acids. J was trimmed by 10 bases and V by 6 bases; bases with no gene match: 15. CDR3 residues: CAIRTGGGNLIIYTF. DNA for the CDR3: TGTGCCATCAGGACAGGGGGAGGTAACCTGATAATCTACACCTTC.

The rearrangement joins TRBV19 to TRBJ2-5; a possible D gene is TRBD1 (7 bases). Trimming cost V 4 bases and J 2 bases, with 11 bases left between them. CDR1 is LNHDA, CDR2 SQIVND, per germline (reference sequence). This CDR3 has 14 amino acids. The CDR3 region has the DNA TGTGCCAGTAGTAAACAGGGGAGGCAAGAGACCCAGTACTTC. It codes for CASSKQGRQETQYF.

In its sample, this clone was seen once. This chain links TRBV4-3 with TRBJ2-1, with 10 bases matching TRBD2. Germline V lookup: CDR1 LGHNA, CDR2 YSLEER. After removal of 2 bases from V and 0 bases from J, the junction contained 4 bases not matched to a gene. This CDR3 spans 17 amino acids. CDR3 sequence reads: CASSQSAGGSSYNEQFF. Here the CDR3 DNA reads TGCGCCAGCAGCCAATCAGCGGGAGGGAGCTCCTACAATGAGCAGTTCTTC.

The gene calls are TRBV15 and TRBJ2-5; 8 positions match TRBD1. The tail of the sequence fits TRBJ2-7 better, so the J call may be wrong. In germline, CDR1 is LNHNV, CDR2 YYDKDF (reference sequence). CDR3 length: 14 residues. The DNA for the CDR3 is TGTGCCACCAGCATGGACAGGGTGCGGGGCGAGCAGTACTTC. It specifies CATSMDRVRGEQYF.

This clone has just one count. The chain carries TRBV15 and TRBJ1-4; D gene unclear. Germline CDR1 reads LNHNV; CDR2 reads YYDKDF (reference sequence). The CDR3 consists of 13 residues. V shed 2 bases and J shed 6 bases, with 7 bases lying between them. CDR3 nucleotide sequence: TGTGCCACCAGCAGATTGGGCGATGAAAAACTGTTTTTT. Its protein is CATSRLGDEKLFF.